These 23 T cell receptor beta chains were sequenced from one sample in a study of glioma-infiltrating T cells. Using RNA template, CDR3s of TCR alpha and beta were amplified with iRepertoire arm-PCR. A single record per CDR3 protein comes from TCRdb applying MiXCR to the multiplex PCR reads. The data show about 190,000 distinct CDR3 sequences, 32% seen once. The sample consisted of glioma tissue, nonneoplastic brain tissue, or PBMCs (not recorded which). The source of these receptors is a human donor with low-grade glioma or glioblastoma, undergoing nonglioma brain surgery, or in good health (not recorded which).

This chain connects TRBV12-3 or TRBV12-4 to TRBJ1-6, with unresolved D. The CDR3 contains 14 residues. V lost 1 base and J 8 bases, leaving 9 bases between the germline ends. CDR3 protein: CASSLVGNDSPLHF. The CDR3 DNA sequence: TGTGCCAGCAGTTTAGTGGGCAACGATTCACCCCTCCACTTT.

This clonotype was seen at least ten times. The rearrangement uses TRBV3-1 and TRBJ1-1, with a tentative D call TRBD1 (5 bases). Germline CDR1 is LGHDT and CDR2 is YNNKEL (reference sequence). The CDR3 totals 18 residues. V was cut by 2 bases and J by 3 bases, with 22 bases left in between. CDR3 sequence (DNA): TGTGCCAGCAGCCAAAAGGTACCCCTCGAGGACATGGACACTGAAGCTTTCTTT. This sequence encodes CASSQKVPLEDMDTEAFF.

V gene TRBV5-1 combines with J gene TRBJ2-5; TRBD2 is a possible D gene (5 bases). The germline V gene has CDR1 SGHRS and CDR2 YFSETQ. The ends were cut back, 4 bases at V and 2 bases at J, with 18 bases in the middle. This CDR3 spans 16 amino acids. CDR3 residues: CASSVGSSSEQETQYF. The CDR3 coding sequence is TGCGCCAGCAGCGTTGGGAGTAGTTCCGAACAAGAGACCCAGTACTTC.

The chain uses TRBV9 and TRBJ2-7, with D unclear. The CDR3 length is 14 residues. V was pared by 0 bases and J by 1 base, with 8 bases between. Germline V gene lookup returns CDR1 SGDLS and CDR2 YYNGEE. CDR3: CASSVGLLSYEQYF. The CDR3 nucleotides are TGTGCCAGCAGCGTAGGACTTCTATCCTACGAGCAGTACTTC.

The sample holds many counts of this clonotype. The J gene is TRBJ2-5, the V gene TRBV20-1; 10 nucleotides match TRBD2. J was trimmed by 1 base and V by 5 bases; bases with no gene match: 7. Looked up from germline, CDR1 is DFQATT and CDR2 is SNEGSKA (reference sequence). The CDR3 is made up of 15 amino acids. CDR3 protein: CSALPGTSAQETQYF. The CDR3 DNA is TGCAGTGCTTTACCCGGGACTAGCGCCCAAGAGACCCAGTACTTC.

The chain employs TRBV7-2 and TRBJ1-1, with a possible D match to TRBD1 (6 bases). This CDR3 region has 13 residues. V was pared by 5 bases and J by 9 bases, with 16 bases between. Per germline, CDR1 SGHTA and CDR2 FQGNSA. The CDR3 region is CASSPKGGTKAFF. Written as DNA, the CDR3 is TGTGCCAGCAGCCCCAAGGGGGGGACAAAAGCTTTCTTT.

For this clonotype: A much larger clone differs from this one at a single base, so this may be a read error. The chain is built from TRBV3-1 and TRBJ2-3; 9 nucleotides line up with TRBD2. Germline CDR1 and CDR2: LGHDT and YNNKEL (reference sequence). The CDR3 is 16 amino acids. DNA of the CDR3: TGTGCCAGCAGCCCACCAATAGCGGGAGCGAGAGATAGGCAGTATTTT. As protein: CASSPPIAGARDRQYF.

This clonotype came up many times. The rearrangement links TRBV6-5 to TRBJ1-6; weak D call: TRBD1 (5 bases). Germline loops: CDR1 MNHEY, CDR2 SVGAGI. The V and J ends lost 2 bases and 6 bases respectively, with 11 bases between them. This CDR3 region has 15 residues. CDR3 in DNA: TGTGCCAGCAGTTACGGGGGAAAGGGTAATTCACCCCTCCACTTT. This gives the protein CASSYGGKGNSPLHF.

In this sample, this clonotype turned up many times. The chain employs TRBV28 and TRBJ2-7; D could derive from TRBD1 or TRBD2 (5 bases each). The germline V and J ends were trimmed by 1 base and 1 base, with 14 bases remaining between them. Germline assignment: CDR1 MDHEN and CDR2 SYDVKM. The CDR3 spans 16 residues. CDR3: CASSLLSGQASYEQYF. CDR3 in DNA: TGTGCCAGCAGTTTATTATCGGGGCAAGCTTCCTACGAGCAGTACTTC.

This clonotype appeared many times. The chain carries TRBV27 and TRBJ2-7; no reliable D call. Germline V lookup: CDR1 MNHEY, CDR2 SMNVEV (reference sequence). The length of the CDR3 is 12 residues. V lost 3 bases, J lost 4 bases, and 7 bases lay in between. CDR3 DNA sequence: TGTGCCAGCAGTTTTAACGTATACGAGCAGTACTTC. Translated, it gives CASSFNVYEQYF.

The J gene is TRBJ2-2, the V gene TRBV6-1; unclear D gene. Germline V lookup: CDR1 MNHNS, CDR2 SASEGT. Trimming took off 9 bases at V and 8 bases at J, with 10 bases between the two ends. CDR3 length: 11 residues. CDR3 coding DNA: TGTGCCAGTTACTACCCGGGGGAGCTGTTTTTT. It codes for CASYYPGELFF.

Worth noting for this clonotype: As the CDR3 is not closed by the conserved phenylalanine or tryptophan, this likely results from a read error. The V call is TRBV5-1, the J call TRBJ2-7, with 13 bases that match TRBD2. The CDR3 is made up of 14 amino acids. With 4 bases clipped from V and 6 bases from J, the junction kept 4 bases outside the gene matches. Germline V gene lookup returns CDR1 SGHRS and CDR2 YFSETQ. In DNA, the CDR3 is TGCGCCAGCAGCCCGGGACTAGCGGGATTCGAGCAGTACCTC. Its protein product is CASSPGLAGFEQYL.

This clonotype was recorded a few times. V gene TRBV12-3 or TRBV12-4 combines with J gene TRBJ1-3; D is perhaps TRBD1 (5 bases). Trimming removed 6 bases at V and 0 bases at J, with 9 bases between. This CDR3 region has 14 residues. As DNA, the CDR3 is TGTGCCAGCAGCGACAGTGACTCTGGAAACACCATATATTTT. The encoded protein is CASSDSDSGNTIYF.

The chain has TRBV6-1 and TRBJ2-1; tentative D call: TRBD2 (6 bases). Germline V gene lookup returns CDR1 MNHNS and CDR2 SASEGT. The CDR3 length is 14 residues. CDR3 DNA: TGTGTTAGCAGTTCTGAGCGGGCGGGCAATGAGCAGTTCTTC. It specifies CVSSSERAGNEQFF.

This clonotype was counted ten times or more. V usage is TRBV2 and J usage is TRBJ1-5; no firm D call. The V gene lost 5 bases and the J gene lost 6 bases, with 17 bases spanning the gap. The CDR3 has 15 amino acids. In germline, CDR1 is SNHLY, CDR2 FYNNEI. In DNA form, the CDR3 reads TGTGCCAGCAGTCCTCAACGAGGGAATGGTCAGCCCCAGCATTTT. It is translated as CASSPQRGNGQPQHF.

This clonotype was detected many times. The CDR3 DNA reads TGTGCCAGCAGCCGTATACAGGGGTTTGAAGCTTTCTTT. Protein sequence: CASSRIQGFEAFF. The gene calls are TRBV3-1 and TRBJ1-1, with 7 bases fitting TRBD1. CDR3 length: 13 amino acids. V lost 4 bases, J lost 7 bases, and 6 bases stayed unmatched. Germline V CDR1 and CDR2: LGHDT, YNNKEL (reference sequence).

This clonotype was seen repeatedly, ten times or more. The chain joins TRBV20-1 to TRBJ1-2; no definite D call. Trimming left V 0 bases short and J 2 bases short, with 7 bases between. CDR1 is DFQATT, CDR2 SNEGSKA, per germline (reference sequence). The CDR3 spans 13 residues. The chain's CDR3 is CSARDQTNYGYTF. In DNA, the CDR3 is TGCAGTGCTAGAGATCAAACGAACTATGGCTACACCTTC.

This clonotype was seen ten or more times. This chain uses TRBV10-2 with TRBJ2-3, with D hard to call. Trimming pared 5 bases from V and 6 bases from J, leaving 15 bases between. This CDR3 has 14 residues. Germline loops: CDR1 WSHSY, CDR2 SAAADI. CDR3 nucleotides: TGCGCCAGCAGTTCCGGGCTCCTGACGGATACGCAGTATTTT. Protein product: CASSSGLLTDTQYF.

In this sample, this clonotype turned up many times. The V gene is TRBV6-2 or TRBV6-3, the J gene TRBJ2-6; D may be TRBD1 or TRBD2 (5 bases each). The CDR3 is 16 residues long. CDR1 is MNHEY, CDR2 SVGEGT, per germline. The V end was cut by 4 bases, the J end by 3 bases, with 13 bases between. The CDR3 sequence is CASSFRGSGGANVLTF. CDR3 sequence (DNA): TGTGCCAGCAGTTTCCGGGGCTCGGGTGGGGCCAACGTCCTGACTTTC.

About this clonotype itself: A much larger clone is a single base away; this may be a read error. The chain recombines TRBV11-2 with TRBJ2-7, with D possibly matching TRBD1 (6 bases). CDR1 is SGHAT and CDR2 is FQNNGV in the germline V gene. The CDR3 has 12 amino acids. CDR3 sequence: CASSSGQPNTQF. The DNA for the CDR3 is TGTGCCAGCAGCTCCGGACAGCCCAATACCCAATTC.

This clonotype occurred many times. CDR3 sequence (DNA): TGTGCCAGCAGCTTAGTAGAAACTAGAGGGACCCAGTACTTC. It yields the protein CASSLVETRGTQYF. V is TRBV7-9 and J is TRBJ2-5, with D tentatively TRBD2 (5 bases). The ends were cut back, 1 base at V and 7 bases at J, with 13 bases in the middle. The germline CDR1 and CDR2 sequences are SEHNR and FQNEAQ (reference sequence). The CDR3 has 14 residues.

This clonotype was counted ten times or more. The chain links TRBV4-1 to TRBJ2-5, with D tentatively TRBD2 (6 bases). This CDR3 is built from 13 residues. CDR1 is MGHRA and CDR2 is YSYEKL in the germline V gene. The ends were cut back, 1 base at V and 5 bases at J, with 8 bases in the middle. CDR3: CASSQGGVETQYF. The DNA of the CDR3 is TGCGCCAGCAGCCAAGGCGGGGTTGAGACCCAGTACTTC.

The rearrangement uses TRBV4-1 and TRBJ2-5; 10 bases fit TRBD1. The CDR3 is 16 residues long. J was trimmed by 1 base and V by 4 bases; bases with no gene match: 6. The germline V gene encodes CDR1 MGHRA and CDR2 YSYEKL. In nucleotides, the CDR3 is TGCGCCAGCAGCCGCCGGGGACAGGGGCTCCAAGAGACCCAGTACTTC. Translation: CASSRRGQGLQETQYF.